This TCR beta chain was recorded in a study of PD-1 blockade in classical Hodgkin lymphoma (dated by TCRdb to 2019 to 2021). Study-wide context: Nivolumab dosing was 3 mg/kg intravenously every 2 weeks, continuing until either disease progression or unacceptable toxicity. To define a peripheral blood immune signature of response to PD-1 blockade in classical Hodgkin lymphoma, the study combined TCR beta sequencing with CyTOF. What the work shows at the level of the full study, not this receptor alone: The study was restricted to a single clinical trial cohort, and the causes of repertoire differences, possibly disease activity or prior therapy, were left undefined. CD4+ but not CD8+ TCR diversity rose significantly by C4D1 (p=0.0027 vs p=0.16), most apparent in complete responders (p=0.02). Baseline TCR diversity was reported as lower in newly diagnosed patients than in healthy donors, and lower still in relapsed/refractory patients. Lower diversity was observed in patients in whom nivolumab was started less than 1 year after ASCT, and these patients were excluded from later analyses so that confounding by immune reconstitution would be avoided. Trial patients with a complete response had baseline diversity similar to that of newly diagnosed patients, while partial responders and progressors had significantly lower diversity.

Notes on this clone: Its cognate antigen has yet to be identified. Base qualities were left out, and no much larger clone turns up one base away.

The germline V gene (reference sequence) gives CDR1 as LNHDA and CDR2 as SQIVND. Spanning cysteine to phenylalanine, the CDR3 consists of 13 amino acids. Only the CDR3 portion is preserved as DNA: 39 bases, with reading frame beginning at the first base. A distance of 12 bases separates the germline ends of V and J, which lose 11 bases and 1 base respectively. The time point label corresponds to: cycle 4 day 1 (C4D1), after more than 5 weeks of nivolumab. Every trial patient had relapsed following autologous stem cell transplantation, and prior brentuximab vedotin exposure was what differed among cohorts A, B and C. The trial cohort comprised some 60 patients with relapsed/refractory classical Hodgkin lymphoma whose best overall responses were complete response, partial response or progressive disease. In the multi-cohort phase II CheckMate 205 trial, trial patients received single-agent nivolumab. An independent review committee assessed best overall response by applying the 2007 International Working Group response criteria. Trial PBMCs were obtained immediately prior to nivolumab initiation (C1D1) and on therapy at cycle 2 day 1 and cycle 4 day 1. Peripheral blood was collected in 8 mL Vacutainer Cell Preparation Tubes, from which PBMCs were isolated by centrifugation and then cryopreserved.

The Qiagen DNeasy kit was used to extract genomic DNA both from unsorted PBMCs and from the negatively selected CD4+ and CD8+ fractions. TCR beta CDR3 regions were subjected to amplification by immunoSEQ multiplex PCR with primers that anneal to V and J segments. A synthetic immune receptor repertoire was used to minimize amplification bias, and any residual bias was removed computationally once sequencing was done. The original pipeline was this. Repertoire diversity was quantified as the Shannon entropy index using custom Python scripts. Unsorted, CD4+ and CD8+ repertoires were analyzed separately, except for combined analyses in which CD4+ and CD8+ sequences were merged in silico. Clonal expansion was defined as at least a 2-fold frequency increase after treatment relative to C1D1, with a pseudocount of 0.5 for undetected baseline clones. Singleton clones were defined as clones with 0 or 1 copy at C1D1, and non-singleton clones were defined as clones with 2 or more copies. Clones expanded in unsorted samples were labelled as CD4+, CD8+ or unknown by matching protein sequences in sorted samples from the same patient. Wilcoxon tests were applied to paired samples to test diversity changes from C1D1 to C4D1. TCRdb's version of the immuneACCESS table is confined to in-frame rearrangements and falls short of the full clone set. An unresolved V gene accounts for under half of the shortfall where checked; the remainder is of unknown origin. V, J and clone size derive from that table, while D and trimming were established from the DNA sequence. The sample records 90,000 to 100,000 clones, around 78% of which are singletons. About 9.4% of the sample is in the top ten clones.

The origin of this receptor is a human donor with classical Hodgkin lymphoma. The material sequenced was peripheral blood mononuclear cells (PBMCs), taken before the fourth cycle of nivolumab. This chain is built from TRBV19 and TRBJ1-5, with no reliable assignment of the D segment. The CDR3 reads as follows: CAGGGSSNQPQHF. DNA sequence: TGTGCCGGAGGAGGCTCCAGCAATCAGCCCCAGCATTTT.